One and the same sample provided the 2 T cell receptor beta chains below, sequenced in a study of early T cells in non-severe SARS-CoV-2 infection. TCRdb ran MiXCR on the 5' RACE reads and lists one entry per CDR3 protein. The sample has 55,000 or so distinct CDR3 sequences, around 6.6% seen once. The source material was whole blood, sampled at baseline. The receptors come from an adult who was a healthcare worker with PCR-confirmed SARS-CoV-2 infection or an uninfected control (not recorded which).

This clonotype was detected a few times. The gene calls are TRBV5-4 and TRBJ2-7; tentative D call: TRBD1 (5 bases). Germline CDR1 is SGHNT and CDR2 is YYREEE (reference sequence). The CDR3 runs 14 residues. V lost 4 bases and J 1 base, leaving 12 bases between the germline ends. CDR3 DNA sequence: TGTGCCAGCAGCATTGGACAATCTTCCTACGAGCAGTACTTC. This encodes CASSIGQSSYEQYF.

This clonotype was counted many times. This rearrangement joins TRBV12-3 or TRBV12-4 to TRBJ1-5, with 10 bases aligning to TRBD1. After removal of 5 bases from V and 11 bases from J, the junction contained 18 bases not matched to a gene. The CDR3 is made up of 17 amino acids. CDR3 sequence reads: CASSTRQGASSRNAQHF. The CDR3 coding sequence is TGTGCCAGCAGTACCCGACAGGGGGCCTCGAGTCGCAACGCCCAGCATTTT.